This passage covers 31 T cell receptor beta chains from one sample sequenced in a study of blood T cell repertoires in COVID-19. Here immunoSEQ multiplex PCR was the method, and the copy in TCRdb shows in-frame clones only, minus some. The repertoire holds approximately 400,000 clones, about 87% seen once, with around an eighth in the top ten. The specimen was peripheral blood. The receptors were gathered from a woman in her fifties or sixties with COVID-19, enrolled during active disease.

This clone came up a few times. The chain carries TRBV30 and TRBJ2-1; 11 bases agree with TRBD2. The CDR3 contains 15 residues. V shed 2 bases, J shed 4 bases, and the junction held 4 bases outside the gene matches. The germline CDR1 and CDR2 sequences are GTSNPN and SVGIG (reference sequence). CDR3 DNA: TGTGCCTGGAGTCCCGGGACTAGCGGTTACAATGAGCAGTTCTTC. Its translation: CAWSPGTSGYNEQFF.

The gene calls are TRBV6-1 and TRBJ2-7, with no clear D. V lost 2 bases to trimming and J lost 1 base, with 6 bases between them. The CDR3 loop spans 13 amino acids. Germline CDR1 MNHNS, CDR2 SASEGT. The CDR3 DNA is TGTGCCAGCAGTGAAACACCGTCCTACGAGCAGTACTTC. Translated, it gives CASSETPSYEQYF.

The genes are TRBV6-5 and TRBJ2-5, with D possibly TRBD1 on 6 matching bases. With 2 bases removed from V and 5 bases from J, the gap between germline ends came to 15 bases. CDR3 length equals 15 residues. Germline values: CDR1 MNHEY, CDR2 SVGAGI. CDR3 bases: TGTGCCAGCAGTTACACAGGGAATGTTGGGGAGACCCAGTACTTC. As protein: CASSYTGNVGETQYF.

The V and J genes are TRBV7-9 and TRBJ2-3, with D perhaps TRBD1 (6 bases). The CDR3 covers 15 residues. Germline V gene data show CDR1 as SEHNR and CDR2 as FQNEAQ (reference sequence). V was cut by 1 base and J by 5 bases, with 13 bases left in between. CDR3 sequence reads: CASSLDETGVDTQYF. CDR3 DNA: TGTGCCAGCAGCTTAGACGAGACAGGCGTAGATACGCAGTATTTT.

The genes are TRBV2 and TRBJ1-5; D remains unclear. The V gene lost 9 bases and the J gene lost 0 bases, with 15 bases spanning the gap. The CDR3 covers 15 residues. The V gene's germline CDR1 is SNHLY and CDR2 FYNNEI. The CDR3 coding sequence is TGTGCCAGTCACGCGGCAGTTAATAGCAATCAGCCCCAGCATTTT. Translated, it gives CASHAAVNSNQPQHF.

V is TRBV19 and J is TRBJ1-1; 8 nucleotides line up with TRBD1. Germline CDR1 LNHDA, CDR2 SQIVND (reference sequence). The trim removed 5 bases at V and 8 bases at J, leaving 7 bases unmatched. The CDR3 is made up of 13 amino acids. CDR3 coding DNA: TGTGCCAGTAGTTCGGACAGGGAAGAGGAAGCTTTCTTT. It is translated as CASSSDREEEAFF.

This CDR3 reads CASSWTASNTEAFF. The CDR3 region has the DNA TGTGCCAGCAGTTGGACAGCCTCGAACACTGAAGCTTTCTTT. This sequence joins TRBV2 and TRBJ1-1, with a weak D call TRBD1 (6 bases). The V end lost 5 bases, the J end lost 1 base, and 11 bases lay between the germline ends. In germline, CDR1 is SNHLY, CDR2 FYNNEI. CDR3 length equals 14 residues.

In this sample, this clone turned up once. The gene calls are TRBV6-6 and TRBJ1-1; D gene unclear. This CDR3 is 14 amino acids long. Per the germline V gene, CDR1 is MNHNY and CDR2 is SVGAGI (reference sequence). Trimming pared 2 bases from V and 8 bases from J, leaving 15 bases between. CDR3 in DNA: TGTGCCAGCAGTTACGACTTGGCGGCAAGGGAAGCTTTCTTT. Amino acids: CASSYDLAAREAFF.

The chain is built from TRBV27 and TRBJ1-4; 7 bases fit TRBD1. Germline V gene sequence: CDR1 MNHEY, CDR2 SMNVEV (reference sequence). The trim removed 7 bases at V and 7 bases at J, leaving 18 bases unmatched. The CDR3 totals 17 residues. The CDR3 reads CASKGLGVRAGGEKLFF. The CDR3 DNA reads TGTGCCAGCAAGGGCCTGGGGGTGAGGGCAGGGGGTGAAAAACTGTTTTTT.

The chain uses TRBV19 and TRBJ1-1; D perhaps matches TRBD1 (5 bases). With 6 bases removed from V and 1 base from J, the gap between germline ends came to 9 bases. CDR3 length: 13 amino acids. The V gene's germline CDR1 is LNHDA and CDR2 SQIVND (reference sequence). CDR3 region: CASSPGWNTEAFF. CDR3 nucleotides: TGTGCCAGTAGCCCAGGGTGGAACACTGAAGCTTTCTTT.

The chain is built from TRBV23-1 and TRBJ1-4; D ambiguous. TRBV23-1 is an ORF for which the function is uncertain. V was clipped by 4 bases and J by 5 bases, with 14 bases between them. This CDR3 is built from 15 residues. The DNA of the CDR3 is TGCGCCAGCAGTCCCCAGGAGGGCCGAAATGAAAAACTGTTTTTT. This codes for CASSPQEGRNEKLFF.

The chain recombines TRBV19 with TRBJ2-7; the match to TRBD1 covers 9 bases. Germline V gene data show CDR1 as LNHDA and CDR2 as SQIVND (reference sequence). There are 13 residues in the CDR3. Trimming removed 3 bases from V and 7 bases from J; junction bases left unmatched: 4. CDR3 region: CASSIRTGAEQYF. The DNA of the CDR3 is TGTGCCAGTAGTATTAGGACAGGGGCAGAGCAGTACTTC.

This clone was counted a few times. V gene TRBV19 combines with J gene TRBJ1-3, with D hard to call. There are 14 residues in the CDR3. Trimming shortened V by 2 bases and J by 0 bases, and 5 bases separated the two germline ends. CDR1 and CDR2 (germline): LNHDA, SQIVND (reference sequence). CDR3 in DNA: TGTGCCAGTAGTATAACAGCCTCTGGAAACACCATATATTTT. This encodes CASSITASGNTIYF.

This clone appeared a single time. The chain couples TRBV16 to TRBJ2-1, with 9 bases lining up with TRBD1. Germline V gene lookup returns CDR1 KGHSY and CDR2 FQNENV. The junction had 1 base not matched to a gene; V was cut back by 2 bases and J by 2 bases. The CDR3 runs to 15 residues. The CDR3 here is CASSQGTGTYNEQFF. The CDR3 DNA reads as TGTGCCAGCAGCCAAGGGACAGGGACCTACAATGAGCAGTTCTTC.

V usage is TRBV7-3 and J usage is TRBJ2-2; D ambiguous. Germline values: CDR1 SGHTA, CDR2 FQGTGA. The ends were cut back, 0 bases at V and 6 bases at J, with 11 bases in the middle. CDR3 length equals 15 residues. Here the CDR3 DNA reads TGTGCCAGCAGCTTAACGCCCGCCGGAGCCGGGGAGCTGTTTTTT. It codes for CASSLTPAGAGELFF.

This chain links TRBV9 with TRBJ2-1, with 9 bases that match TRBD2. The V and J ends lost 3 bases and 5 bases, in that order; junction bases with no gene match: 15. CDR1 is SGDLS and CDR2 is YYNGEE in the germline V gene. The CDR3 loop spans 18 amino acids. The CDR3 region has the DNA TGTGCCAGCAGCGCCCACCCCCTTACTAGCGGGTCTAACAATGAGCAGTTCTTC. This codes for CASSAHPLTSGSNNEQFF.

The V call is TRBV3-1 (or the pseudogene TRBV3-2), the J call TRBJ2-1; 12 bases are shared with TRBD2. Per germline, CDR1 LGHDT and CDR2 YNNKEL (reference sequence). Germline trimming cut 1 base from V and 5 bases from J; bases unmatched to any gene: 3. This CDR3 has 16 residues. In DNA, the CDR3 is TGTGCCAGCAGCCAAGGCCTAGCGGGGGGGGACAATGAGCAGTTCTTC. It translates to CASSQGLAGGDNEQFF.

This chain uses TRBV29-1 with TRBJ1-2, with D possibly TRBD1 on 5 matching bases. Germline CDR1 reads SQVTM; CDR2 reads ANQGSEA. Deletions cut 3 bases from V and 4 bases from J, with 15 bases between. The CDR3 runs 14 residues. Here the CDR3 reads CSVEVAGVPYGYTF. As DNA, the CDR3 is TGCAGCGTTGAGGTTGCGGGGGTTCCCTATGGCTACACCTTC.

The chain couples TRBV19 to TRBJ1-5; tentatively, D is TRBD1 (6 bases). Trimming stripped 7 bases from V and 1 base from J, with 14 bases between. CDR1 LNHDA and CDR2 SQIVND come from the germline V gene (reference sequence). This CDR3 region has 15 residues. Here the CDR3 DNA reads TGTGCCAGTACTGCCAGGGGAGGGAGCAATCAGCCCCAGCATTTT. Residues: CASTARGGSNQPQHF.

CDR3 nucleotide sequence: TGTGCCAGCAGCTTGGAAGCGTTTGGCTACACCTTC. Protein product: CASSLEAFGYTF. V gene TRBV5-5 combines with J gene TRBJ1-2; D is ambiguous. Trimming pared 0 bases from V and 7 bases from J, leaving 7 bases between. CDR3 length: 12 amino acids. CDR1 SGHKS and CDR2 YYEKEE come from the germline V gene (reference sequence). Full variable domain (outside the CDR3, taken from reference TRBV5-5 and TRBJ1-2): DAGVTQSPTHLIKTRGQQVTLRCSPISGHKSVSWYQQVLGQGPQFIFQYYEKEERGRGNFPDRFSARQFPNYSSELNVNALLLGDSALYLCASSLEAFGYTFGSGTRLTVV.

The rearrangement links TRBV3-1 (or the pseudogene TRBV3-2) to TRBJ1-1, with a possible D match to TRBD1 (5 bases). The ends were cut back, 4 bases at V and 8 bases at J, with 14 bases in the middle. Germline loops: CDR1 LGHDT, CDR2 YNNKEL (reference sequence). The CDR3 length is 13 residues. CDR3 residues: CASSLIGHPEAFF. In nucleotides, the CDR3 is TGTGCCAGCAGCCTCATAGGACACCCGGAAGCTTTCTTT.

J is TRBJ1-1 and V is TRBV3-1 (or the pseudogene TRBV3-2); D remains unclear. This CDR3 spans 13 amino acids. Germline V CDR1 and CDR2: LGHDT, YNNKEL (reference sequence). V lost 3 bases and J 0 bases, leaving 5 bases between the germline ends. CDR3 DNA: TGTGCCAGCAGCCACACACTGAACACTGAAGCTTTCTTT. It specifies CASSHTLNTEAFF.

The chain recombines TRBV5-1 with TRBJ2-1, with TRBD2 as a possible D gene (8 bases). This CDR3 spans 16 amino acids. From germline, CDR1 is SGHRS and CDR2 YFSETQ. V was cut by 1 base and J by 6 bases, with 17 bases left in between. The CDR3 loop is CASSLLRDSGGNEQFF. CDR3 nucleotide sequence: TGCGCCAGCAGCTTGCTTAGGGACAGCGGGGGCAATGAGCAGTTCTTC.

Here the CDR3 DNA reads TGTGCCAGCAGCAATTCGGGACTGACCTACGAGCAGTACTTC. Its translation is CASSNSGLTYEQYF. This rearrangement joins TRBV7-9 to TRBJ2-7; D is perhaps TRBD2 (6 bases). Germline V gene data show CDR1 as SEHNR and CDR2 as FQNEAQ (reference sequence). With 5 bases removed from V and 2 bases from J, the gap between germline ends came to 13 bases. This CDR3 comprises 14 residues.

The chain uses TRBV7-2 and TRBJ1-5, with D perhaps TRBD1 (5 bases). Germline V CDR1 and CDR2: SGHTA, FQGNSA. The CDR3 is made up of 13 amino acids. Trimming pared 3 bases from V and 4 bases from J, leaving 7 bases between. DNA of the CDR3: TGTGCCAGCAGCTTTGACAGTAATCAGCCCCAGCATTTT. Its translation is CASSFDSNQPQHF.

This rearrangement joins TRBV6-5 to TRBJ1-4; the match to TRBD1 covers 7 bases. The CDR3 loop spans 15 amino acids. Germline V CDR1 and CDR2: MNHEY, SVGAGI. Unmatched junction bases numbered 4, after V lost 6 bases and J lost 0 bases. CDR3 protein: CASSRGTATNEKLFF. The CDR3, as DNA: TGTGCCAGCAGCCGTGGGACAGCAACTAATGAAAAACTGTTTTTT.

The chain links TRBV6-5 to TRBJ2-7, with 10 bases aligning to TRBD1. Germline-derived CDR1 and CDR2 are MNHEY and SVGAGI. The CDR3 runs to 14 residues. V was pared by 5 bases and J by 4 bases, with 5 bases of the junction left unmatched. The CDR3: CASSQRQGAYEQYF. In DNA form, the CDR3 reads TGTGCCAGCAGTCAACGACAGGGGGCGTACGAGCAGTACTTC.

The chain joins TRBV7-8 to TRBJ1-5; possible D gene TRBD1, 6 bases. CDR3 length: 15 residues. Trimming took off 5 bases at V and 3 bases at J, with 14 bases between the two ends. Per germline, CDR1 SGHVS and CDR2 FQNEAQ. The CDR3 nucleotides read TGTGCCAGCAGCCCTGGACAGCCAAACAATCAGCCCCAGCATTTT. This gives the protein CASSPGQPNNQPQHF. Full variable domain (rest looked up from reference TRBV7-8 and TRBJ1-5): GAGVSQSPRYKVAKRGQDVALRCDPISGHVSLFWYQQALGQGPEFLTYFQNEAQLDKSGLPSDRFFAERPEGSVSTLKIQRTQQEDSAVYLCASSPGQPNNQPQHFGDGTRLSIL.

The chain carries TRBV27 and TRBJ2-7, with D possibly matching TRBD1 (6 bases). V dropped 6 bases and J dropped 3 bases, with 15 bases sitting between them. The germline gives CDR1 MNHEY, CDR2 SMNVEV (reference sequence). CDR3 length: 14 residues. CDR3 nucleotide sequence: TGTGCCAGCAGCCTAGCAGGGGTTGGCTACGAGCAGTACTTC. It specifies CASSLAGVGYEQYF.

The CDR3 loop reads CASIGESYEQYF. DNA for the CDR3: TGTGCCAGTATCGGGGAATCCTACGAGCAGTACTTC. The V gene is TRBV19, the J gene TRBJ2-7, with D perhaps TRBD2 (5 bases). This CDR3 has 12 amino acids. The germline V gene has CDR1 LNHDA and CDR2 SQIVND (reference sequence). V was pared by 7 bases and J by 1 base, with 8 bases between.

The chain carries TRBV5-1 and TRBJ1-2; 8 bases are shared with TRBD1. The junction had 8 bases not matched to a gene; V was cut back by 4 bases and J by 6 bases. Germline CDR1 and CDR2: SGHRS and YFSETQ. The CDR3 has 14 amino acids. For the CDR3, the DNA is TGCGCCAGCAGCCCATCGACAGGGGCCCATGGCTACACCTTC. Translated: CASSPSTGAHGYTF.